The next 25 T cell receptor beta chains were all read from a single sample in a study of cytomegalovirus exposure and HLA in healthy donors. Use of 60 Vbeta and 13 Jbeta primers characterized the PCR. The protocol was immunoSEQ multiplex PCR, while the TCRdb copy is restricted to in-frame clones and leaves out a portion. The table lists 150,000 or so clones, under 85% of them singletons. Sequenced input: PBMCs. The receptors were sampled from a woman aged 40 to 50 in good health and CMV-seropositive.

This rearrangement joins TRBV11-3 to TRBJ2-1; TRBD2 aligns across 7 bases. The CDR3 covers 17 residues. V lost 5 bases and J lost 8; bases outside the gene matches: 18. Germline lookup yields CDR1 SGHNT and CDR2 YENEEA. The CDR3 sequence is CASSPSRVGGGEYEQFF. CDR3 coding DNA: TGTGCCAGCAGCCCGTCGCGGGTCGGGGGAGGGGAGTATGAGCAGTTCTTC. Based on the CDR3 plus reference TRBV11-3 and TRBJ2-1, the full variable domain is EAGVVQSPRYKIIEKKQPVAFWCNPISGHNTLYWYLQNLGQGPELLIRYENEEAVDDSQLPKDRFSAERLKGVDSTLKIQPAELGDSAVYLCASSPSRVGGGEYEQFFGPGTRLTVL.

The DNA for the CDR3 is TGTGCCAGCAGCTTGAGACGACTTACTGAAGCTTTCTTT. Its translation is CASSLRRLTEAFF. This chain connects TRBV11-2 to TRBJ1-1; D ambiguous. The CDR3 is 13 residues long. The germline V gene encodes CDR1 SGHAT and CDR2 FQNNGV. The germline V and J ends were trimmed by 3 bases and 5 bases, with 10 bases remaining between them.

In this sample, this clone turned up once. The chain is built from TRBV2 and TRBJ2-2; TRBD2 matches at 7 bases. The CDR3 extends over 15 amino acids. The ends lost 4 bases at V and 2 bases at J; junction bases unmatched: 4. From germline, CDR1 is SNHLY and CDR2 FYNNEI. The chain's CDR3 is CASSGGSRNTGELFF. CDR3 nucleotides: TGTGCCAGCAGTGGCGGGAGCAGAAACACCGGGGAGCTGTTTTTT.

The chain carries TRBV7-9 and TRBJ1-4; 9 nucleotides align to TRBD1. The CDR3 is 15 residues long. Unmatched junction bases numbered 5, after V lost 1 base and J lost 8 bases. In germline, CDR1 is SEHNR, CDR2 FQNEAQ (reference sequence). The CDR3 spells CASSLGTGTGEKLFF. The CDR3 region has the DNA TGTGCCAGCAGCTTAGGAACCGGGACAGGGGAAAAACTGTTTTTT.

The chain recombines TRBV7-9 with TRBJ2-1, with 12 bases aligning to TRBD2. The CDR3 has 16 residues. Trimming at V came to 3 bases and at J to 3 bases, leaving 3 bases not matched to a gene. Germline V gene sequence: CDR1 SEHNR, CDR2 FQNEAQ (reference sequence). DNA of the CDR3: TGTGCCAGCAGCTTGACTAGCGGGGGAGTCTACAATGAGCAGTTCTTC. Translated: CASSLTSGGVYNEQFF.

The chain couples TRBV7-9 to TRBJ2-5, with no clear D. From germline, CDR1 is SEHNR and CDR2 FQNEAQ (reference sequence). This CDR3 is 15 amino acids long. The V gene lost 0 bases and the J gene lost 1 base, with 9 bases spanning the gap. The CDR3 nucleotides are TGTGCCAGCAGCTTAGCGCTGGCAGGCCAAGAGACCCAGTACTTC. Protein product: CASSLALAGQETQYF.

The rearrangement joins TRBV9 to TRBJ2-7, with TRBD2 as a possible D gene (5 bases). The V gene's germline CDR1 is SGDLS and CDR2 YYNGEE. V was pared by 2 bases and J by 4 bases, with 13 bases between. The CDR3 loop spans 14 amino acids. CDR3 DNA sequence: TGTGCCAGCAGCGTGGACTCCGATTGGTACGAGCAGTACTTC. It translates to CASSVDSDWYEQYF.

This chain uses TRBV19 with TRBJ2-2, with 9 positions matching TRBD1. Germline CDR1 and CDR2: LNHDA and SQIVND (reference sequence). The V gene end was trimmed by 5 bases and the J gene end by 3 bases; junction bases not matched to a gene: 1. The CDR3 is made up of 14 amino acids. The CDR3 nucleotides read TGTGCCAGTAGTGGACAGGGGTACACCGGGGAGCTGTTTTTT. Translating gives CASSGQGYTGELFF.

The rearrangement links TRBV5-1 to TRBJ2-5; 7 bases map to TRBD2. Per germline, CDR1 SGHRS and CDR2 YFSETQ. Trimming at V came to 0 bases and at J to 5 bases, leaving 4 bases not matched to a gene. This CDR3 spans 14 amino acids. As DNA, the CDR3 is TGCGCCAGCAGCTTGGCCCCCGGGAGGGAGACCCAGTACTTC. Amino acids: CASSLAPGRETQYF.

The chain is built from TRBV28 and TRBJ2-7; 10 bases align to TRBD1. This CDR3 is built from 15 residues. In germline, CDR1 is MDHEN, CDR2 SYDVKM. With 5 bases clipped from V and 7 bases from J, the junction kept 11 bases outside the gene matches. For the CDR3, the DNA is TGTGCCAGCAGTGGTCGACAGGGGGCTTATAGGGAGCAGTACTTC. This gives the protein CASSGRQGAYREQYF.

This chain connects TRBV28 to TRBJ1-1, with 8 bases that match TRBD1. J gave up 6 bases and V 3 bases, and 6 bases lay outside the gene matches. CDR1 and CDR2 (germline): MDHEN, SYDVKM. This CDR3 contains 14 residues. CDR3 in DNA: TGTGCCAGCAGTTTCCATGGGGACAGGCCTGAAGCTTTCTTT. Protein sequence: CASSFHGDRPEAFF.

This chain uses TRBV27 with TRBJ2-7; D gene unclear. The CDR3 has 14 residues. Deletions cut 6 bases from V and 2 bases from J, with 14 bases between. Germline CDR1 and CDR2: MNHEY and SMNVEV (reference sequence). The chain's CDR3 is CASSRAGRTYEQYF. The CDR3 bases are TGTGCCAGCAGCCGAGCTGGCAGGACCTACGAGCAGTACTTC.

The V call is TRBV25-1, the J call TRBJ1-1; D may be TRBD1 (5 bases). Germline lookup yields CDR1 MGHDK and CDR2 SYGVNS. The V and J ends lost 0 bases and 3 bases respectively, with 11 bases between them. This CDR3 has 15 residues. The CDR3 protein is CASSEYVGGDTEAFF. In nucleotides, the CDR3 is TGTGCCAGCAGTGAATACGTGGGGGGGGACACTGAAGCTTTCTTT.

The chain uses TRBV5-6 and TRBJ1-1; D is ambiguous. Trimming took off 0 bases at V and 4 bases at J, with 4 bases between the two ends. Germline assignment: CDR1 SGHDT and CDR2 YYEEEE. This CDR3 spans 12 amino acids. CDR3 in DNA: TGTGCCAGCAGCTTGGGAGTCACTGAAGCTTTCTTT. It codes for CASSLGVTEAFF.

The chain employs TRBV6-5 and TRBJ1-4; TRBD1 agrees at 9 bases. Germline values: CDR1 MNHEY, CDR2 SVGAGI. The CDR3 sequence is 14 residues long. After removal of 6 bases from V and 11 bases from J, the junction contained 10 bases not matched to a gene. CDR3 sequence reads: CASRPGTGLSKLFF. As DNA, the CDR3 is TGTGCCAGCAGACCCGGGACAGGGTTATCGAAACTGTTTTTT.

DNA for the CDR3: TGCGCCAGCAGCCAAGCTAGAACAGGAGGGCTCTACGAGCAGTACTTC. Its translation: CASSQARTGGLYEQYF. The chain couples TRBV4-1 to TRBJ2-7; possibly TRBD2 for D (6 bases). This CDR3 spans 16 amino acids. Trimming stripped 1 base from V and 3 bases from J, with 16 bases between. Germline V gene sequence: CDR1 MGHRA, CDR2 YSYEKL.

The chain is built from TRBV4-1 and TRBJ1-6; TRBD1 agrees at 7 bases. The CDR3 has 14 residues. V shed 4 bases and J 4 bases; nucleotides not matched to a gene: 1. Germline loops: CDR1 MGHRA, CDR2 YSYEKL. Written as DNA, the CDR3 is TGCGCCAGCAGCCCGGGACAGTATAATTCACCCCTCCACTTT. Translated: CASSPGQYNSPLHF.

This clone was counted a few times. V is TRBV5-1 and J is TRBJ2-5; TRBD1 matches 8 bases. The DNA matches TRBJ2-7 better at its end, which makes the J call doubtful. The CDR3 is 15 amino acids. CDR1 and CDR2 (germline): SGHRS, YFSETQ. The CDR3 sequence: CASSDRGQASYEQYF. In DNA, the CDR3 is TGCGCCAGCAGCGATCGGGGACAGGCCTCCTACGAGCAGTACTTC.

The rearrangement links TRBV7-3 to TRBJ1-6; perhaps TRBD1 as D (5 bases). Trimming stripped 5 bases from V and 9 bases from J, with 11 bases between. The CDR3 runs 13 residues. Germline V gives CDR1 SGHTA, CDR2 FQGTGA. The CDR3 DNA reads TGTGCCAGCAGCCTGGGGGGTGGTTCACCCCTCCACTTT. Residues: CASSLGGGSPLHF.

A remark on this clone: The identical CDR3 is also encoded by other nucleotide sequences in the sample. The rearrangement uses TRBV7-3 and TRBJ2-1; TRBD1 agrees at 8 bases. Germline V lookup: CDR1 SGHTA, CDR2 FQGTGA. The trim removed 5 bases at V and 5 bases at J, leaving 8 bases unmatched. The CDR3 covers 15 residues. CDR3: CASSASGTGHNEQFF. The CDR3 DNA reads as TGTGCCAGCAGCGCCTCCGGGACAGGCCACAATGAGCAGTTCTTC.

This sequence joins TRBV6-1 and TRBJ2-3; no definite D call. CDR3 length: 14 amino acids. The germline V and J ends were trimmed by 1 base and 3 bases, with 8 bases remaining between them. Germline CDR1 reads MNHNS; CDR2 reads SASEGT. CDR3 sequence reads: CASSEVVRTDTQYF. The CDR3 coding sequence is TGTGCCAGCAGTGAAGTCGTCAGGACAGATACGCAGTATTTT.

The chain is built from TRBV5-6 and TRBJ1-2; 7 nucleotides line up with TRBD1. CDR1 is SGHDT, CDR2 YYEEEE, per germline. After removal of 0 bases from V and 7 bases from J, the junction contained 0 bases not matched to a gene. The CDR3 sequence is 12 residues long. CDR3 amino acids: CASSLGQGGYTF. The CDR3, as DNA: TGTGCCAGCAGCTTGGGACAGGGTGGCTACACCTTC.

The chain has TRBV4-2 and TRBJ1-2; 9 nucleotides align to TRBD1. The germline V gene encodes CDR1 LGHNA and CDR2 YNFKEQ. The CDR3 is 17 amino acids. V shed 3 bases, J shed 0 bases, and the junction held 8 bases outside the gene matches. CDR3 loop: CASSHSGTGHSNYGYTF. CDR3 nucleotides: TGTGCCAGCAGCCATTCCGGGACAGGGCATTCTAACTATGGCTACACCTTC.

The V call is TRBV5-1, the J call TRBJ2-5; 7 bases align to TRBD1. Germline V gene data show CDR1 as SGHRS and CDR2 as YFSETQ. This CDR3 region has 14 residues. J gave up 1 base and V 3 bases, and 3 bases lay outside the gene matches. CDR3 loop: CASSSGQLQETQYF. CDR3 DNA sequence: TGCGCCAGCAGCTCGGGACAGCTCCAAGAGACCCAGTACTTC.

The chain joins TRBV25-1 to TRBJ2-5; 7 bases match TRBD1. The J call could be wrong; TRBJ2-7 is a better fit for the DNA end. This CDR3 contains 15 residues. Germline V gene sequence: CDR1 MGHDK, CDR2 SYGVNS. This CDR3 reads CASSATGAGSYEQYF. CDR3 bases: TGTGCCAGCAGTGCTACAGGGGCGGGTTCCTACGAGCAGTACTTC.